Here is one T cell receptor beta chain with its context. Its target is not known. These data come from a study of T cell responses to AZD1222 COVID-19 vaccine. Overall study findings and caveats: Within unmutated variant regions lay the reported targets of nearly half of spike-specific TCRs. Spike-specific TCR breadth and depth both grew after two AZD1222 doses.

This CDR3 has 14 amino acids. Germline V gene data show CDR1 as SGHVS and CDR2 as FQNEAQ. With 1 base removed from V and 1 base from J, the gap between germline ends came to 7 bases. The repertoire was sequenced with immunoSEQ multiplex PCR; TCRdb's copy has only in-frame clones and lacks some. This sample has around 180,000 clones, with approximately 94% found just once. The chain recombines TRBV7-8 with TRBJ1-1, with D possibly being TRBD1 (5 bases). The clonotype comes from an adult who received the AZD1222 COVID-19 vaccine. The input for sequencing was peripheral blood, taken 28 days after the second AZD1222 dose. CDR3 bases: TGTGCCAGCAGCTTAGTCGGGGGGAACACTGAAGCTTTCTTT. Translation gives CASSLVGGNTEAFF.